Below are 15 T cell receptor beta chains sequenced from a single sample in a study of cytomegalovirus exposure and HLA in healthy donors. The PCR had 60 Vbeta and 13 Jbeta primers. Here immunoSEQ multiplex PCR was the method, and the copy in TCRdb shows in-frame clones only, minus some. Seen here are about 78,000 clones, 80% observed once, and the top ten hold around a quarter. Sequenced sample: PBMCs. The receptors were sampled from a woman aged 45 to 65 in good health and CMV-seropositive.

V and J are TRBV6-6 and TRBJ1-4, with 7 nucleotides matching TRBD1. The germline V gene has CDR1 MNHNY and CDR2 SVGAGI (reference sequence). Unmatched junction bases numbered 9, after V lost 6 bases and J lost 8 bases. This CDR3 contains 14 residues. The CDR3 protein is CASRDTGEKEKLFF. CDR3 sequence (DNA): TGTGCCAGCAGGGATACAGGGGAGAAAGAAAAACTGTTTTTT.

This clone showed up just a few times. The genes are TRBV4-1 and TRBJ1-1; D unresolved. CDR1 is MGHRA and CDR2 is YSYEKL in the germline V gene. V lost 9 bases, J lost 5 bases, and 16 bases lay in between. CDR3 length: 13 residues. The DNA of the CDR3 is TGCGCCAGTAGCACCGGGGTTACGACTGAAGCTTTCTTT. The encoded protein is CASSTGVTTEAFF.

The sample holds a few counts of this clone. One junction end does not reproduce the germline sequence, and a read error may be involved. As DNA, the CDR3 is TGTGCCACCAGTAAGGGGACAGTGACGGGGCAGCCCCAGCATTTT. Translated: CATSKGTVTGQPQHF. The genes are TRBV6-5 and TRBJ1-5; 7 nucleotides agree with TRBD1. The CDR3 sequence is 15 residues long. Germline CDR1 reads MNHEY; CDR2 reads SVGAGI.

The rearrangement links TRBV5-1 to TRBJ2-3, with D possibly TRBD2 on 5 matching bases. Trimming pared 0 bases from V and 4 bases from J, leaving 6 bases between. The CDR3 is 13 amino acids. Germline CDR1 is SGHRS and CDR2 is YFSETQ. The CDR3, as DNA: TGCGCCAGCAGCTTGGCGGGGTCAGATACGCAGTATTTT. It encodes CASSLAGSDTQYF.

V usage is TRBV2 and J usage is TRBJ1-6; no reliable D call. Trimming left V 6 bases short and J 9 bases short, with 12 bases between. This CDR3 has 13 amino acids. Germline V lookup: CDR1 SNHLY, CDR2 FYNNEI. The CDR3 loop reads CASRDGEGSPLHF. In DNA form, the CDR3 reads TGTGCCAGCAGAGACGGGGAGGGTTCACCCCTCCACTTT.

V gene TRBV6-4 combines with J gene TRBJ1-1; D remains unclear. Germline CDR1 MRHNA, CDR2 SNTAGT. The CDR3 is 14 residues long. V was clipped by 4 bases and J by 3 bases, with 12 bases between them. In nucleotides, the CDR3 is TGTGCCAGCAGTGTAGAGGGATTCGACACTGAAGCTTTCTTT. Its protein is CASSVEGFDTEAFF.

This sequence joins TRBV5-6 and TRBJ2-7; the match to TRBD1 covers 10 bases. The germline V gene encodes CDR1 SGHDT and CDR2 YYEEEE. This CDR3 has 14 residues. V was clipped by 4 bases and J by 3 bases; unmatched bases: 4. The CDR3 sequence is CASSGGTGVYEQYF. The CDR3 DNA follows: TGTGCCAGCAGCGGCGGGACAGGGGTCTACGAGCAGTACTTC.

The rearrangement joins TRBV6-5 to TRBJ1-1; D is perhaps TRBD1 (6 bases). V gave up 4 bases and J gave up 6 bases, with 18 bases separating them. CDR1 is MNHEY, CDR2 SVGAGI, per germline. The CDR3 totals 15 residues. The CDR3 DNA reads TGTGCCAGCAGTTTCGTACAGGGTCTTGTGTCTGAAGCTTTCTTT. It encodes CASSFVQGLVSEAFF.

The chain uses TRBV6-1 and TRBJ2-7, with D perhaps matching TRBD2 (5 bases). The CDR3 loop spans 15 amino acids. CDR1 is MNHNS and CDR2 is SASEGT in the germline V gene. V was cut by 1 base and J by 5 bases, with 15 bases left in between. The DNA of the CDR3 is TGTGCCAGCAGTGAAGGGTACAGCGGTAGTCACGAGCAGTACTTC. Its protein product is CASSEGYSGSHEQYF.

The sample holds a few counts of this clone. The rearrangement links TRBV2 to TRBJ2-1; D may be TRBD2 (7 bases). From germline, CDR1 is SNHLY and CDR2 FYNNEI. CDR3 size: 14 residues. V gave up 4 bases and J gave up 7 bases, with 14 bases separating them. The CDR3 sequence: CASSVGGGKNEQFF. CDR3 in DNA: TGTGCCAGCAGTGTTGGGGGGGGCAAAAATGAGCAGTTCTTC.

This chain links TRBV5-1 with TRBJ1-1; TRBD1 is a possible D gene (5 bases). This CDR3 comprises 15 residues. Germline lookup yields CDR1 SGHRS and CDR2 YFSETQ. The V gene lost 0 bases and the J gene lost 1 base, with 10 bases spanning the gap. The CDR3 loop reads CASSLEGLGNTEAFF. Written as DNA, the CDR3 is TGCGCCAGCAGCTTGGAGGGGTTAGGGAACACTGAAGCTTTCTTT.

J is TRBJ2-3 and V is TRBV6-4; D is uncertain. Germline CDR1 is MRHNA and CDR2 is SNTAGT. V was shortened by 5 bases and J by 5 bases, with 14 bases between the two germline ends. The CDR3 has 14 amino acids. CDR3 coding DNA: TGTGCCAGCAGTAACCGATACGGTCTAGATACGCAGTATTTT. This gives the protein CASSNRYGLDTQYF.

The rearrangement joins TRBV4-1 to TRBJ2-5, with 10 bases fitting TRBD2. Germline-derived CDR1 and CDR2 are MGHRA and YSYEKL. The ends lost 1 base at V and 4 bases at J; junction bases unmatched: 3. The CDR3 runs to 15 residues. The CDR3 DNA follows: TGCGCCAGCAGCCAAGTCGGGACTAGCGTAGAGACCCAGTACTTC. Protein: CASSQVGTSVETQYF.

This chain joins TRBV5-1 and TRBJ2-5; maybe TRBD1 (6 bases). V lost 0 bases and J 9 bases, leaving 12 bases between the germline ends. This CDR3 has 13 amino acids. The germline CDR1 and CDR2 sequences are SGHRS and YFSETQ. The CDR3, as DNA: TGCGCCAGCAGCTTGGGGGGGCCCCCGGCCCAGTACTTC. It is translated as CASSLGGPPAQYF.

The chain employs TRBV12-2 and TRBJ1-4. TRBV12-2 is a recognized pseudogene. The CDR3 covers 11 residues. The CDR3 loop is CASRLTRKLFF. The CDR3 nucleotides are TGTGCAAGTCGCTTAACGCGAAAACTGTTTTTT.